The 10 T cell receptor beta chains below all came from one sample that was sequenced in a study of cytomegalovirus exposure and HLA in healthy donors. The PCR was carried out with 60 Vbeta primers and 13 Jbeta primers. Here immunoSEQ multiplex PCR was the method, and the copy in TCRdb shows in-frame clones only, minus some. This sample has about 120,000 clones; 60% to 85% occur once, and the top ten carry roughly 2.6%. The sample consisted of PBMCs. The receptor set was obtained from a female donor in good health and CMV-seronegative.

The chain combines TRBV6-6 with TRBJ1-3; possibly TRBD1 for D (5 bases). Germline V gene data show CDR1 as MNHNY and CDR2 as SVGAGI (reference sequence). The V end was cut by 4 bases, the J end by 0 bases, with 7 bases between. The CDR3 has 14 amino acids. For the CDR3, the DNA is TGTGCCAGCAGTTCCGGGGGCTCTGGAAACACCATATATTTT. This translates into CASSSGGSGNTIYF.

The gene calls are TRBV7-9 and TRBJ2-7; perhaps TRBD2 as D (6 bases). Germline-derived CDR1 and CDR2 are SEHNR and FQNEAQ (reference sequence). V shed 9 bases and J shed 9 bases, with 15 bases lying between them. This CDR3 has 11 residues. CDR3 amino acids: CASGGSSGQYF. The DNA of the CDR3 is TGTGCCAGTGGGGGGAGCTCAGGGCAGTACTTC.

This chain's CDR3 is CSARFLQGLFF. CDR3 coding DNA: TGCAGTGCTAGGTTCCTCCAGGGACTTTTCTTT. This chain connects TRBV20-1 to TRBJ1-1, with D perhaps matching TRBD1 (5 bases). Trimming shortened V by 3 bases and J by 13 bases, and 15 bases separated the two germline ends. Germline loops: CDR1 DFQATT, CDR2 SNEGSKA (reference sequence). The CDR3 contains 11 residues.

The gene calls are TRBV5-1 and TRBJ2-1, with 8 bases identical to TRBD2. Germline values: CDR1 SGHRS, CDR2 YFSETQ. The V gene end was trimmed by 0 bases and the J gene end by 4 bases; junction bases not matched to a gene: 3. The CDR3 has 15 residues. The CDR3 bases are TGCGCCAGCAGCTTGGTTTCGGGGGGGTACAATGAGCAGTTCTTC. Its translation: CASSLVSGGYNEQFF.

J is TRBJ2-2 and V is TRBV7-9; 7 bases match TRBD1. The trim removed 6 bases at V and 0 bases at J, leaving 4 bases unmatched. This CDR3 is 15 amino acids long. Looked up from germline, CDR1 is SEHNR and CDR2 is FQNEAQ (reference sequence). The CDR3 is CASRPGQANTGELFF. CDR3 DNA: TGTGCCAGCAGACCCGGACAGGCGAACACCGGGGAGCTGTTTTTT.

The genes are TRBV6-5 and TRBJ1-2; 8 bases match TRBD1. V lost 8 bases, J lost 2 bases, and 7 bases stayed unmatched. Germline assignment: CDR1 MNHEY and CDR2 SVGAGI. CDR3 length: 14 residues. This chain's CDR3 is CASGRTGTNYGYTF. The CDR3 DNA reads TGTGCCAGCGGTAGGACAGGGACCAACTATGGCTACACCTTC.

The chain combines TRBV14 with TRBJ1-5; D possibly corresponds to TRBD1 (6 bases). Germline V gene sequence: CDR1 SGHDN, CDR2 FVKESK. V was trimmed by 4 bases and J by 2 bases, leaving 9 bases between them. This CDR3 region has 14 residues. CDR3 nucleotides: TGTGCCAGCAGCCGAGGGGGAGGCAATCAGCCCCAGCATTTT. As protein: CASSRGGGNQPQHF.

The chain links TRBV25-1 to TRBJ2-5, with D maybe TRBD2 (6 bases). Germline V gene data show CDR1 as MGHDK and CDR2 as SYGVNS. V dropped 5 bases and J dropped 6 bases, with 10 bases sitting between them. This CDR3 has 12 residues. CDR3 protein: CASSMGGQTQYF. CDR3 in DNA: TGTGCCAGCAGTATGGGGGGTCAGACCCAGTACTTC.

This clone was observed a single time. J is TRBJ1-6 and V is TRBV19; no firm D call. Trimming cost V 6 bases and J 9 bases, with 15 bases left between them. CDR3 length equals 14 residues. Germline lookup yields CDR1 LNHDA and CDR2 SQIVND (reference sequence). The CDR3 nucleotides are TGTGCCAGTAGCCCAAAAGTTGGAGTTTCACCCCTCCACTTT. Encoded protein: CASSPKVGVSPLHF. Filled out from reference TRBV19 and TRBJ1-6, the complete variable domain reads DGGITQSPKYLFRKEGQNVTLSCEQNLNHDAMYWYRQDPGQGLRLIYYSQIVNDFQKGDIAEGYSVSREKKESFPLTVTSAQKNPTAFYLCASSPKVGVSPLHFGNGTRLTVT.

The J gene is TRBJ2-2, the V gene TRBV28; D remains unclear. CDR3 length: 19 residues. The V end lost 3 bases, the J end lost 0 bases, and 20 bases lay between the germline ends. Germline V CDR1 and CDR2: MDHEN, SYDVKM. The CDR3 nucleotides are TGTGCCAGCAGTTTTCGCGGCACAACTGCGATTTCGAACACCGGGGAGCTGTTTTTT. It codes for CASSFRGTTAISNTGELFF.